Each of the 2 T cell receptor beta chains below was sequenced from the same sample in a study of quantifying T cell responses using KT2 cells. Study-level background: RNA was reverse transcribed with TCR alpha and beta constant-region primers.

Each cDNA got a UMI-containing oligo ligated at its 3' end. An equimolar mix of RC1.1 and RC1.2 primed the beta chain across TRBC1 and TRBC2. From the UMI-ligation and nested PCR reads, TCRdb called clonotypes with MiXCR, one entry per CDR3 protein. The sample holds around 50,000 distinct CDR3 sequences; roughly 12% are singletons and the top ten take 10%. The sample comprised PBMCs spiked with cells of the T cell clone KT2. The receptor set was obtained from a human donor.

This clonotype came up a few times. The chain couples TRBV20-1 to TRBJ2-1, with D possibly TRBD2 on 7 matching bases. There are 16 residues in the CDR3. The germline CDR1 and CDR2 sequences are DFQATT and SNEGSKA (reference sequence). V shed 1 base and J shed 7 bases, with 20 bases lying between them. Here the CDR3 DNA reads TGCAGTGCTAGAGCGGCCACAGGGAGGGGAGGAAATGAGCAGTTCTTC. Translating gives CSARAATGRGGNEQFF.

This clonotype was recorded a few times. The J gene is TRBJ2-1, the V gene TRBV9; 9 nucleotides line up with TRBD2. Unmatched junction bases numbered 11, after V lost 7 bases and J lost 0 bases. The CDR3 covers 17 residues. Germline lookup yields CDR1 SGDLS and CDR2 YYNGEE. This CDR3 is CASESGGGAYSYNEQFF. The CDR3 DNA is TGTGCCAGCGAGAGTGGCGGGGGGGCGTACTCCTACAATGAGCAGTTCTTC.